This TCR beta chain was retrieved from a study of neoadjuvant nivolumab and ipilimumab in lung cancer. Whole-study findings and limits: Pathologic regression was not significantly tied to TCR clonality.

This clone was seen a handful of times. Its specificity is unknown. Measured with immunoSEQ multiplex PCR; TCRdb has only the in-frame clones, and not every one. The top ten hold about 14% of the sample, which has approximately 6,200 clones, less than 75% seen once. V lost 4 bases to trimming and J lost 7 bases; unmatched junction nucleotides: 12. CDR3 length: 17 residues. Per the germline V gene, CDR1 is SNHLY and CDR2 is FYNNEI. The sequence derives from an adult with non-small cell lung cancer. This chain links TRBV2 with TRBJ2-5; 13 bases are a match to TRBD2. Sequencing used tumor tissue, obtained after neoadjuvant nivolumab, alone or with ipilimumab, at or shortly before surgery. The DNA for the CDR3 is TGTGCCAGCAGTGCCGGGGGACTAGCGGGAATTCGTGGGACCCAGTACTTC. It encodes CASSAGGLAGIRGTQYF.